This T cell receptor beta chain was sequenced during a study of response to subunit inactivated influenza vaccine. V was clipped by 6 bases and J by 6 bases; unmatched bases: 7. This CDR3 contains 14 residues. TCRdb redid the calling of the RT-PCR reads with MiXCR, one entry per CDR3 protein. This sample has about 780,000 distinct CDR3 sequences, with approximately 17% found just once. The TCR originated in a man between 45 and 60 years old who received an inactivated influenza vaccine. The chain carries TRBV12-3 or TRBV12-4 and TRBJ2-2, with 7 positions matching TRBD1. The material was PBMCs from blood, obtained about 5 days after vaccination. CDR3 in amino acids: CASRRTGLSGELFF. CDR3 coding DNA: TGTGCCAGCAGACGGACAGGCCTATCCGGGGAGCTGTTTTTT.